This T cell receptor beta chain was captured in a study of cytomegalovirus exposure and HLA in healthy donors listed by TCRdb under 2017. About the full investigation: According to an earlier analysis of 587 of the donors, about 190 million T cells yielded 95 million to 140 million unique TCR beta sequences and about 300 Gb of sequence data. About 280 gigabases of sequencing data and around 80 million unique TCR sequences made up an early release that covered roughly 670 HLA-typed donors. The genetic ancestry cluster associated with self-reported Caucasian donors included over 80% of the approximately 410 genotyped donors. The study aimed to test whether signatures of past pathogen exposure could be identified by cataloging public T cell receptors. Using immunosequencing, the study profiled T cell repertoires from roughly 650 subjects and related those repertoires to cytomegalovirus serostatus. In addition to the first cohort of several hundred subjects, a separate validation cohort of 120 different subjects was used. To predict cytomegalovirus infection status, the study combined high-throughput TCR immunosequencing, statistical association of individual TCRs with disease status, and machine learning. A later analysis re-analyzed previously published TCR beta repertoires from roughly 690 donors and added high-resolution HLA genotyping to study TCR occurrence patterns. Rather than using new phenotypic data, the later analysis identified candidate immune exposures from TCR beta sequences and from how often those sequences occurred across donors. To decide whether each TCR beta V gene segment behaved as functional or pseudogenic, an earlier analysis of some 570 of the donors relied on high-throughput TCR beta sequencing. Donor age, sex, ethnicity and CMV serostatus were compiled alongside the repertoire data. A later genetic analysis took genome-wide SNP genotypes for about three fifths of the 666 donors and used that subset as a discovery cohort. All discovery cohort repertoires had been generated on a single sequencing platform. HLA typing included class I and class II loci at four-digit resolution. Typing coverage varied by locus: roughly 629-640 donors for A, B, C, DRB1 and DQB1; some 520 for DQA1; more than 600 for DPA1; around 450 for DPB1. Roughly five DR-DQ haplotypes were handled as single units for association and clustering, since linkage in the cohort was strong. Among around 400 genotyped donors of the cohort, an average of around 240,000 unique TCR beta nucleotide sequences were sequenced per donor, roughly 20% of them non-productive.

The paper as a whole reports these results and caveats: Compared with the approximately 710-donor mean, donors in an Asian-associated ancestry cluster had fewer N-insertions in productive TCRs, according to a later genetic analysis. A later analysis found that TCR association rates varied across HLA loci, with DRB1 alleles showing the most associated TCRs and HLA-C alleles the fewest. A group of highly shared sequence variants was considered likely to be a technical artifact of the sequencing pipeline. Because counts were too low, seventeen rarely observed V segments, including chromosome 9 orphons, were left out of the earlier analysis of a few hundred of the donors. Most CMV-associated TCR beta chains appeared to be HLA-restricted in a later analysis, and the HLA associations seemed to be driven largely by CMV exposure. Because some donors lacked HLA typing at each locus, the association tests relied only on the typed subset. In both the original and validation cohorts, the classifier was reported to diagnose cytomegalovirus status with high specificity and sensitivity. Some IMGT-functional V segments, including TRBV6-2 and TRBV6-3, could not be told apart with the 87-base-pair reads, so those segments were excluded. A further reported finding was that TCR beta sequences accurately predicted the HLA-A and HLA-B alleles for most subjects in the first cohort. A total of some 180 TCR beta chains were listed by the study as associated with cytomegalovirus. Sequencing depth was assumed to be roughly uniform across donors in the presence/absence analyses, though that assumption may not hold. In an earlier analysis of about 600 of the donors, most TCR beta V segments appeared in productive rearrangements about 87% or about 30% of the time, broadly matching IMGT annotations. A later genetic analysis associated a missense DCLRE1C variant with V-gene and J-gene trimming of TCR beta chains, and an independent cohort replicated the association. In a later analysis, HLA-associated TCR beta chains showed more clonal expansion and lower generation probabilities than non-associated chains that were equally common. For the cohort, immune exposure information was limited to CMV serostatus. A later analysis reported that several top co-occurrence clusters appeared linked to parvovirus B19, influenza, CMV and Epstein-Barr virus. A few of the identified cytomegalovirus-associated TCR beta chains were confirmed in vitro to be specific for cytomegalovirus antigens. The cohort was sequenced for TCR beta chains only, and without alpha or paired-chain data the features that could be detected were limited. Linkage disequilibrium might explain the correlated functional status among segregating V segments, but an unknown experimental factor could not be excluded. The authors suggested that the approach could potentially be generalized to other disease states and immunological phenotypes. Assigning TCR associations to individual alleles was difficult when HLA alleles, especially DR and DQ, strongly co-occurred. Most TCR sequences were observed very rarely across donors, whereas some public TCRs were present in many individuals. In a later analysis, some 17,000 TCR beta sequences were associated with specific HLA alleles at a false discovery rate of 0.05.

A word on this clone: The antigen this receptor binds is unknown. No base qualities exist here, and no much larger clone lies one base off it.

The cohort comprised around 690 healthy bone marrow donors. At the time of sampling, every cohort member was nominally healthy, though immune exposures that went unrecorded were likely present. CMV serostatus was positive for roughly 290 and negative for 352 of the 666 cohort members, and was not recorded for this donor. Each donor provided a peripheral blood sample, and peripheral blood mononuclear cells were used for TCR beta sequencing. Genomic DNA was extracted from the blood cell samples with the Qiagen DNeasy Blood Extraction Kit. Ends trimmed: V by 3 bases, J by 5 bases; bases unmatched to a gene: 5. The CDR3 spans 14 residues, from the cysteine through the phenylalanine. The read is trimmed to its CDR3 DNA, 42 bases read in frame from base 1. According to the germline V gene, CDR1 reads SGDLS and CDR2 reads YYNGEE. Library construction relied on the immunoSEQ multiplex PCR assay. A mixture of 60 forward primers for TCR Vbeta segments and 13 reverse primers for TCR Jbeta segments was used in the multiplex PCR. The CDR3 region of rearranged TCR beta genes was amplified from genomic DNA by a multiplex PCR assay. Amplified TCR beta libraries were sequenced as 87-base-pair reads on the Illumina HiSeq System. Under the source paper's analysis protocol: In a later analysis, roughly 80 million unique TCR beta chains were counted across the approximately 620 repertoires, and roughly 9.9 million of these chains were shared by at least two donors. Raw reads were error-corrected and collapsed into unique sequences by a nearest-neighbor algorithm in which closely related sequences were merged to remove PCR and sequencing errors. V, D and J gene segments were assigned by aligning CDR3 sequences to IMGT reference sequences. For a sequence to be retained, a match of at least six nucleotides was required to both a V gene segment and a J gene segment. Rearrangements were classified as productive when the CDR3 lacked stop codons and remained in frame with V and J, and all other rearrangements were classified as non-productive. CDR3 was defined by IMGT convention, running from the second conserved V-encoded cysteine to the conserved J-encoded phenylalanine. The earlier analysis of some 540 of the donors excluded any sequence lacking an unambiguous match to a single V gene segment. An earlier analysis of a few hundred of the donors classified V segments as functional when productive rearrangements were above 56.7% and as segregating when the standard deviation between donors was above 5%. A statistical classification framework was developed to diagnose cytomegalovirus status using the catalog of TCR beta chain sequences. A later analysis assigned V and J genes by comparing TCR nucleotide sequences with IMGT/GENE-DB human TR gene sequences. Using the TCRdist pipeline, a later analysis assigned CDR3 sequences along with most-parsimonious VDJ recombination scenarios. A later analysis defined each TCR beta chain by its CDR3 amino acid sequence plus V-gene family, and excluded reads lacking a unique V-gene family. In a later analysis, fewer than 650 highly shared, low-generation-probability nucleotide sequences were removed to address suspected cross-contamination and a sequencing artifact. A later analysis calculated a clonal expansion index for each public chain from normalized within-repertoire ranks of inferred template counts. In a later analysis, generation probabilities were computed using a VDJ recombination model fitted to out-of-frame rearrangements, and the results were checked against IGoR. A later analysis scored TCR-TCR, TCR-HLA and TCR-CMV co-occurrence with hypergeometric tests, applying a repertoire-size bias correction to TCR pairs. False discovery rates were estimated in a later analysis by permuting HLA or CMV assignments 20 times. In a later analysis, co-occurring TCRs were grouped using DBSCAN, with TCRdist sequence similarity added in when clustering inside HLA-allele-positive subsets. Co-occurrence clustering excluded repertoires with fewer than 30,000 or more than 120,000 public chains, plus five with anomalous nucleotide sharing. TCRdb's version of the immuneACCESS table is confined to in-frame rearrangements and falls short of the full clone set. An unresolved V gene accounts for under half of the shortfall where checked; the remainder is of unknown origin. V and J calls and clone size are copied from that table; D and trimming were computed from the DNA. For this sample the table gives 72,000 or so clones, of which 74% were detected only once. Over 9.5% of the sample goes to the ten largest clones.

The origin of this receptor is a human donor in good health. The sample consisted of PBMCs. Rearrangement joined TRBV9 to TRBJ1-5, and TRBD1 aligns with 7 junction nucleotides. DNA sequence: TGTGCCAGCAGCGCCGGGACAGCCTATCAGCCCCAGCATTTT. Its translation is CASSAGTAYQPQHF.